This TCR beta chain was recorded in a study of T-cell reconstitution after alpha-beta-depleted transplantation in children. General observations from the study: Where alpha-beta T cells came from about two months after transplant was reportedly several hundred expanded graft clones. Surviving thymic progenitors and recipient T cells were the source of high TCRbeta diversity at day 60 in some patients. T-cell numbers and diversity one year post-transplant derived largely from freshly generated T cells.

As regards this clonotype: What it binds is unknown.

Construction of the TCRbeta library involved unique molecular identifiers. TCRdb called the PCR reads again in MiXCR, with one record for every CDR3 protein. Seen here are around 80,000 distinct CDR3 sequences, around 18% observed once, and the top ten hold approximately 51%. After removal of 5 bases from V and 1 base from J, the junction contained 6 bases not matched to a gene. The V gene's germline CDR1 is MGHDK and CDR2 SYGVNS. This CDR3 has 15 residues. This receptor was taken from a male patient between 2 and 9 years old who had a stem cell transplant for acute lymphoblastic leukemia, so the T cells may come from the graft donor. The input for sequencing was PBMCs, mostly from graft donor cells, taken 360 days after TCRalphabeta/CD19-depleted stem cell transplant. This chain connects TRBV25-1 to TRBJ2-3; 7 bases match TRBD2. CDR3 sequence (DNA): TGTGCCAGCAGTCTGGCGGGAGCCCGCACAGATACGCAGTATTTT. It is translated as CASSLAGARTDTQYF.